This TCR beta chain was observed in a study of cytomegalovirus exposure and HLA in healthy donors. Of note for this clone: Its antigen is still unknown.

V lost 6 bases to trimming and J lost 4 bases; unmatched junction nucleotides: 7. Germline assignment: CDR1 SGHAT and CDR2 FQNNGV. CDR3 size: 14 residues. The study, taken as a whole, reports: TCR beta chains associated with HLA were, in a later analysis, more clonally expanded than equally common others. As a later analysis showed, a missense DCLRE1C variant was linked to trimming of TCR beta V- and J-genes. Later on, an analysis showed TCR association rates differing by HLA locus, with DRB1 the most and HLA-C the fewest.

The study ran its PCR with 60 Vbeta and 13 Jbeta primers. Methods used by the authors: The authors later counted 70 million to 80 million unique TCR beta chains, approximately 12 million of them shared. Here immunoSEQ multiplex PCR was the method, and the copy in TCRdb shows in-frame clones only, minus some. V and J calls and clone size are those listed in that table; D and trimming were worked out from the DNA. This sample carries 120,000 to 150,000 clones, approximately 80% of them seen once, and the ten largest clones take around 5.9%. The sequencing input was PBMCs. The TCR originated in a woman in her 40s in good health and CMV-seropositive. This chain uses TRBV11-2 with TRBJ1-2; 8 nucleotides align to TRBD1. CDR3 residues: CASRLTGAAYGYTF. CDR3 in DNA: TGTGCCAGCAGATTGACAGGGGCGGCCTATGGCTACACCTTC. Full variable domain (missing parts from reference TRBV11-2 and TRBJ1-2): EAGVAQSPRYKIIEKRQSVAFWCNPISGHATLYWYQQILGQGPKLLIQFQNNGVVDDSQLPKDRFSAERLKGVDSTLKIQPAKLEDSAVYLCASRLTGAAYGYTFGSGTRLTVV.